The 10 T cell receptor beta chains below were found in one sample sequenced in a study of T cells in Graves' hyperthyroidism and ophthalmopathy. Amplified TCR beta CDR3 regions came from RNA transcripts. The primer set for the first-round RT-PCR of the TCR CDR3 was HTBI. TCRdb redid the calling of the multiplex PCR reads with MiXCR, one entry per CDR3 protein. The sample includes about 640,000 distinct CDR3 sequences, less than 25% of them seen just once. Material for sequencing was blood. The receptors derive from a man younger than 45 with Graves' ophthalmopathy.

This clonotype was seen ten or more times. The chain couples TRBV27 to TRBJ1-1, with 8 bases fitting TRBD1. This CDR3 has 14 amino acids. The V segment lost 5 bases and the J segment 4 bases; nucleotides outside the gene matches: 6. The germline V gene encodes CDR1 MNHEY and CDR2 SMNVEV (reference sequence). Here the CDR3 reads CASSIDRGGTEAFF. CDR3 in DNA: TGTGCCAGCAGTATCGACAGGGGAGGCACTGAAGCTTTCTTT.

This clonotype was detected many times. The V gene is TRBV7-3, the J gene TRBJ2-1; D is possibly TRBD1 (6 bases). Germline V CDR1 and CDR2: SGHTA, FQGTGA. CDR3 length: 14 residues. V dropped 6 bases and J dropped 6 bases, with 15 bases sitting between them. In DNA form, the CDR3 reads TGTGCCAGCAGGGGAATGGACAGCCTCAATGAGCAGTTCTTC. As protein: CASRGMDSLNEQFF.

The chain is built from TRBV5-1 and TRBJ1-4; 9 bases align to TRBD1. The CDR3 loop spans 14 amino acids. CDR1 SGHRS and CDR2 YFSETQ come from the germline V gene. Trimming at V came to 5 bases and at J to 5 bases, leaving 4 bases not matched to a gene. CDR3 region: CASRMGTGNEKLFF. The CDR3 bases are TGCGCCAGCAGGATGGGGACAGGGAATGAAAAACTGTTTTTT.

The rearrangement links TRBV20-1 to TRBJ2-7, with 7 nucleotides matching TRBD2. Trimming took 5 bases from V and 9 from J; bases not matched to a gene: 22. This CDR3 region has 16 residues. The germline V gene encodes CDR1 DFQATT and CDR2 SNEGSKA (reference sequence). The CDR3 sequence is CSARPALAAPNKAQYF. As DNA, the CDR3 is TGCAGTGCTCGTCCGGCCCTAGCGGCCCCAAACAAAGCGCAGTACTTC.

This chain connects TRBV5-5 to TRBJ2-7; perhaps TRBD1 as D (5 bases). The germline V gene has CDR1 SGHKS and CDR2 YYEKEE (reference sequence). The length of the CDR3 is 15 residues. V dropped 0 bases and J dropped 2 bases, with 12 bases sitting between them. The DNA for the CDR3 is TGTGCCAGCAGCTTGGTCGGACATGGCACCTACGAGCAGTACTTC. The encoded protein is CASSLVGHGTYEQYF.

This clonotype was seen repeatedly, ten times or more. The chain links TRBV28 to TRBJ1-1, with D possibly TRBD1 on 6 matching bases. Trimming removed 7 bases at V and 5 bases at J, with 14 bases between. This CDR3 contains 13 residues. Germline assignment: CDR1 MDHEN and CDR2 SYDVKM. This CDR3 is CASNGGPGTEAFF. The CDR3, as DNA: TGTGCCAGCAACGGGGGGCCGGGAACTGAAGCTTTCTTT.

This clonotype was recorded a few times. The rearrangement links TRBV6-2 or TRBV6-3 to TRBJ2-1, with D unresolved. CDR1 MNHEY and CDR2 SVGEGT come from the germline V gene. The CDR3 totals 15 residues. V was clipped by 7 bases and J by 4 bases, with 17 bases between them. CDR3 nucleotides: TGTGCCAGCACCGACTTCGGTGGGCAATACAATGAGCAGTTCTTC. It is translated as CASTDFGGQYNEQFF.

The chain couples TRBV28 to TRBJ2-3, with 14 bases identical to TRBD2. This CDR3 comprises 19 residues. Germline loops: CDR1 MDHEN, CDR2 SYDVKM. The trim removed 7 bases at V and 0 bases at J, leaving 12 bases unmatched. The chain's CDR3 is CASIDPGTSGSPSTDTQYF. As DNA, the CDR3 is TGTGCCAGCATCGACCCCGGGACTAGCGGGAGCCCCAGCACAGATACGCAGTATTTT.

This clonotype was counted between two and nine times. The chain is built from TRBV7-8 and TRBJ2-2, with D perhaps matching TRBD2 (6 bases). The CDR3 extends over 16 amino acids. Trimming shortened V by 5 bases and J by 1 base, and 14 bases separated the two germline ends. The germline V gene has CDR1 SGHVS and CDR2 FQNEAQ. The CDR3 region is CASSPIAAKNTGELFF. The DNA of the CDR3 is TGTGCCAGCAGCCCGATAGCGGCTAAGAACACCGGGGAGCTGTTTTTT.

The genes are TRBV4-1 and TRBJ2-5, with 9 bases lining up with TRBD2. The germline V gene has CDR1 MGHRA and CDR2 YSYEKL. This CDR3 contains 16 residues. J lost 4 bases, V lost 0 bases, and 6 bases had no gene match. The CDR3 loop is CASSQDNAGGIETQYF. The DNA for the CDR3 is TGCGCCAGCAGCCAAGATAACGCGGGAGGGATAGAGACCCAGTACTTC.